This note documents a single T cell receptor (beta chain) sequence. No antigen is known for it. Germline V gives CDR1 DFQATT, CDR2 SNEGSKA (reference sequence). This CDR3 has 11 amino acids. The ends were cut back, 3 bases at V and 4 bases at J, with 7 bases in the middle. The entry originates in a study of beta chain features in type 1 diabetes. Study-wide points: Patients' naive, central memory and Treg TCRB repertoires seemed closer to one another than those of healthy donors. The VDJ junctions of type 1 diabetes patients carried fewer insertions and more deletions.

The sequenced template was cDNA made from the entire isolated RNA. Naive, central memory and regulatory T cell samples yielded about 3.57 million reads on average. The protocol was immunoSEQ multiplex PCR, while the TCRdb copy is restricted to in-frame clones and leaves out a portion. Among almost 250,000 clones, 13% to 15% were seen once, and the ten largest hold about 0.027%. This clonotype was sampled from a woman between 40 and 55 years old in good health. Sequencing was carried out using naive CD4+ T cells from blood. The chain combines TRBV20-1 with TRBJ2-7, with D uncertain. The DNA of the CDR3 is TGCAGTGCTAGTCCGGGTTACGAGCAGTACTTC. Its protein is CSASPGYEQYF.